A selection of T cell receptor beta chains follows, all from one sample in a study of T cells in Graves' hyperthyroidism and ophthalmopathy. Each CDR3 protein gets one entry after TCRdb re-called the multiplex PCR reads with MiXCR. This sample yields over 250,000 distinct CDR3 sequences, of which about an eighth are seen a single time; about a third belongs to the top ten. Sequencing was performed on blood. The source is a woman aged 40 to 55 with Graves' ophthalmopathy. Both conserved end residues are part of each CDR3. A D gene is named only where the DNA matches it firmly. Clone size is given for some rows only: seen once, a few or many times, or a class if the clone is expanded.

TRBV5-1	TRBJ1-1	few	.	TGCGCCAGCAGCTTGGGGGCGAGGACGAACACTGAAGCTTTCTTT	CASSLGARTNTEAFF
TRBV7-9	TRBJ1-4	.	.	TGTGCCAGCAGCCCCCCGGGAACTAATGAAAAACTGTTTTTT	CASSPPGTNEKLFF
TRBV7-2	TRBJ1-2	.	.	TGTGCCAGCAGCTTATTTGGGTTCGGGGGCGACGGCTACACCTTC	CASSLFGFGGDGYTF
TRBV27	TRBJ1-4	few	.	TGTGCCAGCAGTTTTGTAAGGGAAAAGACTAATGAAAAACTGTTTTTT	CASSFVREKTNEKLFF
TRBV20-1	TRBJ2-1	.	TRBD1	TGCAGTGCTCGTACAGGGGGATACAATGAGCAGTTCTTC	CSARTGGYNEQFF
TRBV5-6	TRBJ2-7	many	.	TGTGCCAGCAGCTTGCTAGGGAGCTCCTACGAGCAGTACTTC	CASSLLGSSYEQYF
TRBV7-8	TRBJ1-1	many	TRBD1	TGTGCCAGCAGCTCACAGGGGGGGAGCACTGAAGCTTTCTTT	CASSSQGGSTEAFF
TRBV20-1	TRBJ2-5	many	.	TGCAGTGCTAGGACAGGAGGGAGGGAGACCCAGTACTTC	CSARTGGRETQYF
TRBV27	TRBJ2-1	many	.	TGTGCCAGCAGCTTAGGCAGGAACAATGAGCAGTTCTTC	CASSLGRNNEQFF
TRBV27	TRBJ2-1	few	TRBD2	TGTGCCAGCAGTTTATTAGGGACTAGGGGCTACAATGAGCAGTTCTTC	CASSLLGTRGYNEQFF
TRBV2	TRBJ1-2	few	.	TGTGCCAGCAGTGACGGGGGAGGGAACTATGGCTACACCTTC	CASSDGGGNYGYTF
TRBV27	TRBJ1-2	many	.	TGTGCCAGCAGTTTATTTTGGGGGGCAGCCAATGGCTACACCTTC	CASSLFWGAANGYTF
TRBV19	TRBJ2-1	few	TRBD2	TGTGCCAGTAGTCCAAGACTAGCGGGACCATACAATGAGCAGTTCTTC	CASSPRLAGPYNEQFF
TRBV28	TRBJ2-2	many	TRBD2	TGTGCCAGCAGTTTACTAGCGGGAGGCGGGGAGCTGTTTTTT	CASSLLAGGGELFF
TRBV3-1	TRBJ1-6	many	.	TGTGCCAGCAGCCAAAGCGTGGGGAGCTCACCCCTCCACTTT	CASSQSVGSSPLHF
TRBV27	TRBJ1-3	many	.	TGTGCCAGCAGGCCGGCGGGGGCCGGAAACACCATATATTTT	CASRPAGAGNTIYF
TRBV11-2	TRBJ2-2	.	TRBD2	TGTGCCAGCAGCTTAGGTGTGTTAGCGGGGACCCGGCGGCTGTTTTTT	CASSLGVLAGTRRLFF
TRBV19	TRBJ2-3	many	TRBD2	TGTGCCAGTAGTACCCTAGCGGCATCTAGCACAGATACGCAGTATTTT	CASSTLAASSTDTQYF
TRBV10-3	TRBJ1-3	.	.	TGTGCCATCAGCGACAGGTTTCAAACTGGAAACACCATATATTTT	CAISDRFQTGNTIYF
TRBV10-1	TRBJ2-1	few	TRBD2	TGCGCCAGCAGCCCCGGCCGACTAGCGGGAAGCTCCTACAATGAGCAGTTCTTC	CASSPGRLAGSSYNEQFF
TRBV11-2	TRBJ2-6	few	.	TGTGCCAGCAGCCTCGTACCTGGGGCCAACGTCCTGACTTTC	CASSLVPGANVLTF
TRBV15	TRBJ2-1	.	TRBD2	TGTGCCACCAGCAGAGAGGCCGGGGGGAGCAATGAGCAGTTCTTC	CATSREAGGSNEQFF
TRBV29-1	TRBJ2-7	.	TRBD1	TGCAGCGCTGGGATGGACAGGGACTACGAGCAGTACTTC	CSAGMDRDYEQYF
TRBV2	TRBJ2-3	.	.	TGTGCCAGCAAACAGCGGGCCTACTGGGATACGCAGTATTTT	CASKQRAYWDTQYF
TRBV6-1	TRBJ1-4	few	.	TGTGCCAGCCAGCGAGACTTGGGACAATTGTTTTTT	CASQRDLGQLFF
TRBV18	TRBJ1-1	many	.	TGTGCCAGCTCACCCATGACGGTCGAGAACACTGAAGCTTTCTTT	CASSPMTVENTEAFF
TRBV29-1	TRBJ1-1	many	.	TGCAGCGTTAATGGGGGGGCCGGGCACACTGAAGCTTTCTTT	CSVNGGAGHTEAFF
TRBV20-1	TRBJ2-3	many	TRBD2	TGCAGTGCTATCCCGAGGACTAGCGACACAGATACGCAGTATTTT	CSAIPRTSDTDTQYF
TRBV11-1	TRBJ1-5	few	.	TGTGCCAGCAGCTTAGGAGGGAGTATGAGGAGCACCCATAGCAATCAGCCCCAGCATTTT	CASSLGGSMRSTHSNQPQHF
TRBV30	TRBJ2-1	many	.	TGTGCCTGGAGTGCCCTGCCGAGTGAGCAGTTCTTC	CAWSALPSEQFF
TRBV19	TRBJ1-5	many	.	TGTGCCAGTAGTATGGGGAGGGGTCTTAATCAGCCCCAGCATTTT	CASSMGRGLNQPQHF
TRBV28	TRBJ2-7	many	.	TGTGCCAGCAGTTTATTTGGTCTGCGAGGCTACGAGCAGTACTTC	CASSLFGLRGYEQYF
TRBV5-1	TRBJ2-5	many	TRBD2	TGCGCCAGCAGCAAGATAGCGGGGAGACGAGAGACCCAGTACTTC	CASSKIAGRRETQYF
TRBV30	TRBJ2-2	.	.	TGTGCCTGGAGTTCCCCAGGGAGAAAGGACGGGGAGCTGTTTTTT	CAWSSPGRKDGELFF
TRBV20-1	TRBJ2-3	.	TRBD2	TGCAGTGCTCTGGGACTAGCGGGAGTGCGCACAGATACGCAGTATTTT	CSALGLAGVRTDTQYF
TRBV28	TRBJ1-5	many	TRBD1	TGTGCCAGCAATCGGGGACAGCTCGCTCAGCCCCAGCATTTT	CASNRGQLAQPQHF
TRBV7-8	TRBJ1-1	many	.	TGTGCCAGCAGCTTAGTTGGCGGGGGGGACACTGAAGCTTTCTTT	CASSLVGGGDTEAFF
TRBV6-1	TRBJ1-1	.	TRBD1	TGTGCCAGCCCCCGAGCGGACAGGGGGCGACGGAACACTGAAGCTTTCTTT	CASPRADRGRRNTEAFF
TRBV20-1	TRBJ2-4	many	.	TGCAGTGCTAGGGTGCCGGGGAACATTCAGTACTTC	CSARVPGNIQYF
TRBV15	TRBJ2-1	.	TRBD2	TGTGCCACCAGCAGCCAGGGACTAGCGGGAGGGAACTCCTACAATGAGCAGTTCTTC	CATSSQGLAGGNSYNEQFF
TRBV6-1	TRBJ1-1	many	TRBD1	TGTGCCAGCAGTGAATATAAAGGACAGGGAAACACTGAAGCTTTCTTT	CASSEYKGQGNTEAFF
TRBV10-2	TRBJ2-7	few	TRBD2	TGCGCCAGCAGTCGGGCGGGAGTTTCCTACGAGCAGTACTTC	CASSRAGVSYEQYF
TRBV7-8	TRBJ2-7	few	TRBD1	TGTGCCAGCAGCCCCATCAAACGACTCGGACAGGGGGCCTACGAGCAGTACTTC	CASSPIKRLGQGAYEQYF
TRBV24-1	TRBJ1-1	many	TRBD1	TGTGCCACCAGTGACGGGACAGTTGGGGACACTGAAGCTTTCTTT	CATSDGTVGDTEAFF
TRBV7-8	TRBJ1-3	many	TRBD1	TGTGCCAGCAGCTTAGTTGGGGGGTCAGGGGGCGCCCCTGGAAACACCATATATTTT	CASSLVGGSGGAPGNTIYF
TRBV27	TRBJ1-6	many	.	TGTGCCAGCAGTTATCCGAATTCACCCCTCCACTTT	CASSYPNSPLHF
TRBV30	TRBJ1-1	few	.	TGTGCCTGGAGTGTAGTTTCGGCTGAAGCTTTCTTT	CAWSVVSAEAFF
TRBV12-3/TRBV12-4	TRBJ2-5	many	.	TGTGCCAGCAGTTTGAGTCCTAGGGGGGAGACCCAGTACTTC	CASSLSPRGETQYF